This section outlines one T cell receptor beta chain sequence together with its context. The sample holds other DNA sequences that translate to the same CDR3. The sample is drawn from a study of blood T cell repertoires in COVID-19. Assay: immunoSEQ multiplex PCR; the TCRdb copy retains only in-frame clones and omits some. The sample consists of 160,000 or so clones, about 77% of them appearing once. Germline-derived CDR1 and CDR2 are MDHEN and SYDVKM. The CDR3 length is 13 residues. Trimming left V 4 bases short and J 4 bases short, with 8 bases between. The chain uses TRBV28 and TRBJ1-3; the D is unclear. The TCR comes from an elderly woman with acute or convalescent COVID-19. Sequenced: peripheral blood. The CDR3 sequence is CASSSSSGNTIYF. Here the CDR3 DNA reads TGTGCCAGCAGTTCGTCAAGCGGAAACACCATATATTTT.